This TCR beta chain was captured in a study of shared clonotypes between healthy human individuals. Clones were read by immunoSEQ multiplex PCR, and TCRdb kept only the in-frame ones, dropping some. This repertoire shows millions of clones, about 95% found once; its top ten account for about 1.1%. Naive CD8 populations comprised CD45RO-negative cells positively selected for CCR7, excluding terminally differentiated effector memory CD45RA+ cells. CDR3 length equals 17 residues. The V end lost 6 bases, the J end lost 7 bases, and 25 bases lay between the germline ends. Per the germline V gene, CDR1 is SEHNR and CDR2 is FQNEAQ (reference sequence).

The V gene is TRBV7-9, the J gene TRBJ2-1; D possibly corresponds to TRBD1 (6 bases). The sequence came from a man younger than 35 in good health. Sequenced material: naive CD8+ T cells sorted from blood. This CDR3 reads CASRPLTGTGHGNEQFF. As DNA, the CDR3 is TGTGCCAGCAGACCATTAACAGGGACGGGGCACGGGAATGAGCAGTTCTTC.